The 23 T cell receptor beta chains given below trace back to one sample, sequenced in a study of T cell repertoires in cytomegalovirus infection (dated 2019 in TCRdb). Sequencing instrument: Illumina HiSeq 1500. Through fastp at Q25 and MiXCR, TCRdb rebuilt clones from the public reads, retaining in-frame beta chains. Under each unique CDR3 protein, matching rows form one entry showing the most common genes and DNA. This sample comprises fewer than 350,000 distinct CDR3 sequences, 17% of them detected only once. The ten biggest clones cover around 12% of the sample. Sequencing input: PBMCs. These receptors came from a human donor in good health (CMV status not recorded). Some clones in this sample may be carry-over from other donors' samples.

This clonotype showed up many times. This chain uses TRBV7-2 with TRBJ2-7; D unclear. Germline assignment: CDR1 SGHTA and CDR2 FQGNSA. The germline V and J ends were trimmed by 2 bases and 5 bases, with 10 bases remaining between them. This CDR3 contains 13 residues. The chain's CDR3 is CASSLSTTHEQYF. The CDR3 nucleotides are TGTGCCAGCAGCTTATCAACTACCCACGAGCAGTACTTC.

The chain combines TRBV2 with TRBJ1-5; D ambiguous. Trimming pared 4 bases from V and 3 bases from J, leaving 10 bases between. This CDR3 is built from 14 residues. Germline loops: CDR1 SNHLY, CDR2 FYNNEI. The CDR3 loop reads CASSVRQNNQPQHF. CDR3 nucleotides: TGTGCCAGCAGTGTGCGCCAGAACAATCAGCCCCAGCATTTT. The full variable domain, its missing parts supplied by reference TRBV2 and TRBJ1-5, is EPEVTQTPSHQVTQMGQEVILRCVPISNHLYFYWYRQILGQKVEFLVSFYNNEISEKSEIFDDQFSVERPDGSNFTLKIRSTKLEDSAMYFCASSVRQNNQPQHFGDGTRLSIL.

This clonotype turned up a few times. The CDR3 reads CASSTGQGASWTFF. The CDR3 DNA is TGTGCCAGCAGCACAGGACAGGGGGCGTCTTGGACTTTCTTT. The chain links TRBV5-4 to TRBJ1-1, with 11 bases identical to TRBD1. Per germline, CDR1 SGHNT and CDR2 YYREEE (reference sequence). The CDR3 sequence is 14 residues long. V shed 4 bases, J shed 12 bases, and the junction held 11 bases outside the gene matches.

This clonotype was seen a handful of times. The rearrangement joins TRBV2 to TRBJ2-4; 8 bases match TRBD1. Germline assignment: CDR1 SNHLY and CDR2 FYNNEI. The V segment lost 7 bases and the J segment 0 bases; nucleotides outside the gene matches: 2. The CDR3 is 14 residues long. The CDR3 DNA is TGTGCCAGCACAGGGGGCCTAGCCAAAAACATTCAGTACTTC. It encodes CASTGGLAKNIQYF.

This chain links TRBV20-1 with TRBJ2-1, with 10 nucleotides matching TRBD1. The germline V gene has CDR1 DFQATT and CDR2 SNEGSKA (reference sequence). The V and J ends lost 6 bases and 8 bases, in that order; junction bases with no gene match: 4. The CDR3 loop spans 12 amino acids. The CDR3 region is CSAGQGGHEQFF. CDR3 DNA sequence: TGCAGTGCCGGACAGGGGGGTCATGAGCAGTTCTTC.

Only a few counts were recorded for this clonotype. This chain joins TRBV19 and TRBJ2-3; 12 bases line up with TRBD2. The V and J ends lost 6 bases and 5 bases, in that order; junction bases with no gene match: 9. This CDR3 contains 16 residues. Germline CDR1 is LNHDA and CDR2 is SQIVND (reference sequence). CDR3 DNA: TGTGCCAGTAGACGACTAGCGGGGGCCTTAGGAGATACGCAGTATTTT. It yields the protein CASRRLAGALGDTQYF.

The chain combines TRBV6-2 or TRBV6-3 with TRBJ1-5; D is unclear. V was pared by 4 bases and J by 0 bases, with 7 bases between. The CDR3 totals 14 residues. Germline V gene lookup returns CDR1 MNHEY and CDR2 SVGEGT. The CDR3 loop reads CASSSSYSNQPQHF. CDR3 sequence (DNA): TGTGCCAGCAGTTCTTCCTATAGCAATCAGCCCCAGCATTTT.

This clonotype was observed many times. The chain is built from TRBV15 and TRBJ1-4, with D possibly matching TRBD1 (6 bases). This CDR3 has 14 amino acids. V lost 0 bases and J 8 bases, leaving 10 bases between the germline ends. Germline V lookup: CDR1 LNHNV, CDR2 YYDKDF (reference sequence). CDR3 amino acids: CATSRDLTGEKLFF. The CDR3 region has the DNA TGTGCCACCAGCAGAGATCTTACAGGGGAAAAACTGTTTTTT. The whole variable domain, remainder taken from reference TRBV15 and TRBJ1-4, is DAMVIQNPRYQVTQFGKPVTLSCSQTLNHNVMYWYQQKSSQAPKLLFHYYDKDFNNEADTPDNFQSRRPNTSFCFLDIRSPGLGDTAMYLCATSRDLTGEKLFFGSGTQLSVL.

This chain connects TRBV6-1 to TRBJ1-2, with D uncertain. Trimming cost V 5 bases and J 4 bases, with 8 bases left between them. CDR3 length equals 12 residues. Germline V gene lookup returns CDR1 MNHNS and CDR2 SASEGT. The CDR3 spells CASSSYPYGYTF. The CDR3 DNA follows: TGTGCCAGCAGTTCGTACCCCTATGGCTACACCTTC.

This clonotype has ten or more counts. The chain combines TRBV7-2 with TRBJ2-4, with 7 positions matching TRBD2. The trim removed 7 bases at V and 8 bases at J, leaving 14 bases unmatched. CDR1 is SGHTA, CDR2 FQGNSA, per germline. This CDR3 comprises 15 residues. The CDR3 protein is CASTRRGVRGDIQYF. The DNA of the CDR3 is TGTGCCAGCACCCGCCGGGGGGTGCGAGGGGACATTCAGTACTTC.

As to this clonotype: A much more abundant neighbour one base away suggests this may be a read error. Without the conserved terminal phenylalanine or tryptophan, this CDR3 likely stems from a read error. The chain uses TRBV7-8 and TRBJ1-2, with D hard to call. From germline, CDR1 is SGHVS and CDR2 FQNEAQ. There are 13 residues in the CDR3. Trimming removed 6 bases from V and 3 bases from J, with 11 bases in between. CDR3 protein: CASRPDPDYGYTY. The CDR3 DNA sequence: TGTGCCAGCAGACCGGATCCGGACTATGGCTACACCTAC.

The J gene is TRBJ1-4, the V gene TRBV28; 7 bases are a match to TRBD1. The CDR3 totals 15 residues. Germline CDR1 is MDHEN and CDR2 is SYDVKM. V dropped 5 bases and J dropped 4; count of bases not matched to a gene: 7. The CDR3 region is CASSTTGTDNEKLFF. The CDR3 DNA follows: TGTGCCAGCAGTACCACCGGGACAGATAATGAAAAACTGTTTTTT.

In its sample, this clonotype was seen many times. The V gene is TRBV4-2, the J gene TRBJ2-1, with unresolved D. Trimming removed 4 bases at V and 4 bases at J, with 14 bases between. CDR1 LGHNA and CDR2 YNFKEQ come from the germline V gene. CDR3 size: 15 residues. The CDR3 DNA sequence: TGTGCCAGCAGCCCCATAAGGATGGGTTACAATGAGCAGTTCTTC. Amino acids: CASSPIRMGYNEQFF.

The chain couples TRBV7-4 to TRBJ1-2, with D perhaps TRBD1 (5 bases). The germline V gene has CDR1 SGHVT and CDR2 SQSDAQ. Trimming cost V 2 bases and J 4 bases, with 14 bases left between them. The CDR3 is 15 residues long. The CDR3 is CASSLLWGPSYGYTF. The CDR3 region has the DNA TGTGCCAGCAGCTTACTATGGGGACCCAGCTATGGCTACACCTTC.

This clonotype occurred a few times. The rearrangement joins TRBV12-5 to TRBJ2-1, with D possibly being TRBD2 (5 bases). Germline CDR1 and CDR2: LGHNT and FRNRAP. The germline V and J ends were trimmed by 0 bases and 12 bases, with 12 bases remaining between them. CDR3 length: 13 residues. The CDR3 DNA reads TGTGCTAGTGGTTTGGTAGGCGCAGCGGCGCAGTTCTTC. It is translated as CASGLVGAAAQFF.

The chain combines TRBV12-3 or TRBV12-4 with TRBJ2-1; D is ambiguous. Trimming removed 0 bases at V and 5 bases at J, with 11 bases between. This CDR3 is 15 amino acids long. The CDR3 DNA follows: TGTGCCAGCAGTTTAGCGGGCCTACTCAACAATGAGCAGTTCTTC. It codes for CASSLAGLLNNEQFF.

At least ten counts were recorded for this clonotype. The chain joins TRBV12-5 to TRBJ1-2; D gene ambiguous. V lost 7 bases, J lost 4 bases, and 13 bases lay in between. Germline CDR1 reads LGHNT; CDR2 reads FRNRAP. The CDR3 is made up of 13 amino acids. In DNA, the CDR3 is TGTGCTAGTGCCCAATCCGAGGGCTATGGCTACACCTTC. Its translation: CASAQSEGYGYTF. Filled out from reference TRBV12-5 and TRBJ1-2, the complete variable domain reads DARVTQTPRHKVTEMGQEVTMRCQPILGHNTVFWYRQTMMQGLELLAYFRNRAPLDDSGMPKDRFSAEMPDATLATLKIQPSEPRDSAVYFCASAQSEGYGYTFGSGTRLTVV.

Ten or more counts support this clonotype. The rearrangement joins TRBV7-2 to TRBJ2-7; D may match TRBD1 or TRBD2 (5 bases each). The CDR3 runs to 14 residues. V was shortened by 4 bases and J by 2 bases, with 12 bases between the two germline ends. CDR1 SGHTA and CDR2 FQGNSA come from the germline V gene. CDR3 bases: TGTGCCAGCAGCTCGTCCGGGACCGCCTACGAGCAGTACTTC. The encoded protein is CASSSSGTAYEQYF. The whole variable domain, filled in from reference TRBV7-2 and TRBJ2-7, reads GAGVSQSPSNKVTEKGKDVELRCDPISGHTALYWYRQSLGQGLEFLIYFQGNSAPDKSGLPSDRFSAERTGGSVSTLTIQRTQQEDSAVYLCASSSSGTAYEQYFGPGTRLTVT.

This clonotype was detected many times. This chain connects TRBV14 to TRBJ2-7; D is undetermined. Between the trimmed V and J ends, which lost 0 bases and 2 bases, there was a span of 11 bases. Germline V lookup: CDR1 SGHDN, CDR2 FVKESK. This CDR3 has 15 residues. Written as DNA, the CDR3 is TGTGCCAGCAGCCAAGATGAGGCCCTCCCCTACGAGCAGTACTTC. Encoded protein: CASSQDEALPYEQYF.

V usage is TRBV6-8 and J usage is TRBJ2-7; 7 nucleotides align to TRBD1. The CDR3 is made up of 13 amino acids. CDR1 and CDR2 from the germline V gene are MNHGY and SAAAGT. The V and J ends lost 5 bases and 2 bases, in that order; junction bases with no gene match: 3. The CDR3 sequence is CASSDRVTYEQYF. The CDR3 DNA is TGTGCCAGCAGTGACAGGGTTACCTACGAGCAGTACTTC.

This clonotype was observed many times. The chain uses TRBV28 and TRBJ2-5; D not resolved. Trimming left V 5 bases short and J 4 bases short, with 8 bases between. Germline CDR1 MDHEN, CDR2 SYDVKM. CDR3 size: 12 residues. CDR3 amino acids: CASSQTLETQYF. The CDR3 DNA reads TGTGCCAGCAGTCAAACGTTAGAGACCCAGTACTTC. Using reference TRBV28 and TRBJ2-5 for the parts outside the CDR3, the full variable domain is DVKVTQSSRYLVKRTGEKVFLECVQDMDHENMFWYRQDPGLGLRLIYFSYDVKMKEKGDIPEGYSVSREKKERFSLILESASTNQTSMYLCASSQTLETQYFGPGTRLLVL.

At least ten counts were recorded for this clonotype. V gene TRBV19 combines with J gene TRBJ1-2; D ambiguous. CDR3 length: 15 amino acids. Germline values: CDR1 LNHDA, CDR2 SQIVND (reference sequence). Trimming left V 5 bases short and J 0 bases short, with 13 bases between. CDR3 residues: CASSPRNQANYGYTF. The CDR3 coding sequence is TGTGCCAGTAGTCCCAGGAACCAAGCTAACTATGGCTACACCTTC.

J is TRBJ1-3 and V is TRBV6-1, with 7 bases matching TRBD1. V lost 5 bases, J lost 2 bases, and 9 bases stayed unmatched. This CDR3 comprises 16 residues. Germline lookup yields CDR1 MNHNS and CDR2 SASEGT. In nucleotides, the CDR3 is TGTGCCAGCAGTAAACATGGGACAGAGACTGGAAACACCATATATTTT. It is translated as CASSKHGTETGNTIYF.